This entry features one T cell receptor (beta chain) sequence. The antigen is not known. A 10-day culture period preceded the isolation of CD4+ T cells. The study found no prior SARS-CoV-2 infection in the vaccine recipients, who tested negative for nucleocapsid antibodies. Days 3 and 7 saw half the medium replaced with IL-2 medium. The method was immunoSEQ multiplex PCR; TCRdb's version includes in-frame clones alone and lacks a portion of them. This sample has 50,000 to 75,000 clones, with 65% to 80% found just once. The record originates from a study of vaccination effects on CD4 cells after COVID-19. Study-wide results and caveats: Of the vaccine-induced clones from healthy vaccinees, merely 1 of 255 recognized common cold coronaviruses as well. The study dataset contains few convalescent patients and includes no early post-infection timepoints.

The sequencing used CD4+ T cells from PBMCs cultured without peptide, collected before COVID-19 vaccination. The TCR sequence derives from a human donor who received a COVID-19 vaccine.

CDR3 sequence reads: CASSQGALTGAFF. The CDR3 DNA is TGTGCCAGCTCGCAAGGGGCTCTAACGGGAGCTTTCTTT. J is TRBJ1-1 and V is TRBV18, with TRBD1 as a possible D gene (5 bases). V shed 6 bases and J shed 10 bases, with 18 bases lying between them. Germline V gene sequence: CDR1 KGHSH, CDR2 LQKENI. The CDR3 length is 13 residues.